These 24 T cell receptor beta chains share one sample of origin, sequenced in a study of blood T cell repertoires in COVID-19. Repertoires were generated with immunoSEQ multiplex PCR, while TCRdb's copy carries only in-frame clones and drops some. The sample gives 50,000 to 65,000 clones, 89% of which show up once; roughly 5.3% is in the top ten. The source material was peripheral blood. The origin of the receptors is a man between 60 and 70 years old with active COVID-19.

The V and J genes are TRBV18 and TRBJ1-4; D perhaps matches TRBD1 (5 bases). The V end lost 5 bases, the J end lost 3 bases, and 13 bases lay between the germline ends. CDR3 length: 15 residues. Per germline, CDR1 KGHSH and CDR2 LQKENI. The CDR3 bases are TGTGCCAGCTCAACAGGACGACGTTCTAATGAAAAACTGTTTTTT. Amino acid sequence: CASSTGRRSNEKLFF.

V usage is TRBV5-4 and J usage is TRBJ2-1; 7 bases fit TRBD2. With 4 bases clipped from V and 9 bases from J, the junction kept 22 bases outside the gene matches. The germline CDR1 and CDR2 sequences are SGHNT and YYREEE (reference sequence). The CDR3 spans 18 residues. The CDR3 bases are TGTGCCAGCAGCCCCTTAAGTGGGGGGACTAATGTAGGTGCTGAGCAGTTCTTC. The encoded protein is CASSPLSGGTNVGAEQFF.

The chain joins TRBV28 to TRBJ1-5, with 9 bases lining up with TRBD1. The CDR3 is 18 amino acids. Unmatched junction bases numbered 16, after V lost 5 bases and J lost 5 bases. The germline gives CDR1 MDHEN, CDR2 SYDVKM. The CDR3 DNA reads TGTGCCAGCAGTCTACCGGGCCTTACAGGGGGCGGGGATCAGCCCCAGCATTTT. It translates to CASSLPGLTGGGDQPQHF.

The chain recombines TRBV10-3 with TRBJ2-3; 12 bases agree with TRBD2. The CDR3 contains 20 residues. Germline V gives CDR1 ENHRY, CDR2 SYGVKD. Trimming removed 3 bases from V and 2 bases from J; junction bases left unmatched: 15. In DNA, the CDR3 is TGTGCCATCAGTGATACGGGGGGACTAGCGGGTACAATGGACACAGATACGCAGTATTTT. Its translation: CAISDTGGLAGTMDTDTQYF.

The chain employs TRBV4-2 and TRBJ2-7, with 7 bases fitting TRBD1. After removal of 1 base from V and 2 bases from J, the junction contained 5 bases not matched to a gene. The CDR3 sequence is 15 residues long. CDR1 and CDR2 (germline): LGHNA, YNFKEQ. In DNA form, the CDR3 reads TGTGCCAGCAGCCAAGGGGCAGGGGGAACCTACGAGCAGTACTTC. As protein: CASSQGAGGTYEQYF.

The genes are TRBV7-2 and TRBJ1-6, with 7 nucleotides matching TRBD1. The trim removed 6 bases at V and 10 bases at J, leaving 9 bases unmatched. The CDR3 spans 14 residues. The V gene's germline CDR1 is SGHTA and CDR2 FQGNSA. The CDR3: CASRWTGRGSPLHF. Written as DNA, the CDR3 is TGTGCCAGCAGGTGGACAGGAAGGGGATCACCCCTCCACTTT.

J is TRBJ1-1 and V is TRBV7-3; tentative D call: TRBD1 (6 bases). Germline-derived CDR1 and CDR2 are SGHTA and FQGTGA. The CDR3 totals 13 residues. V was pared by 3 bases and J by 5 bases, with 10 bases between. The CDR3 region is CASSLVRGTEAFF. DNA of the CDR3: TGTGCCAGCAGCTTGGTCAGGGGAACTGAAGCTTTCTTT.

DNA for the CDR3: TGTGCCAGCAGTTACTCGAGGGGACACCCTAACTATGGCTACACCTTC. Translation gives CASSYSRGHPNYGYTF. This chain links TRBV6-5 with TRBJ1-2, with D possibly matching TRBD1 (6 bases). The ends were cut back, 0 bases at V and 0 bases at J, with 11 bases in the middle. This CDR3 is 16 amino acids long. Germline V gene lookup returns CDR1 MNHEY and CDR2 SVGAGI.

J is TRBJ2-1 and V is TRBV25-1; D call uncertain. The CDR3 is made up of 15 amino acids. CDR1 and CDR2 from the germline V gene are MGHDK and SYGVNS. V was cut by 1 base and J by 1 base, with 8 bases left in between. CDR3 nucleotide sequence: TGTGCCAGCAGTGAATCCGGTTTGTCCTACAATGAGCAGTTCTTC. Translating it yields CASSESGLSYNEQFF.

The chain is built from TRBV6-2 or TRBV6-3 and TRBJ2-6; TRBD1 matches 11 bases. Germline-derived CDR1 and CDR2 are MNHEY and SVGEGT. With V trimmed by 2 bases and J by 4 bases, 7 bases remained unmatched. The CDR3 loop spans 18 amino acids. CDR3 sequence reads: CASSYGGQGAAGANVLTF. CDR3 sequence (DNA): TGTGCCAGCAGTTACGGAGGACAGGGGGCTGCCGGGGCCAACGTCCTGACTTTC.

V usage is TRBV7-2 and J usage is TRBJ1-1, with 7 bases identical to TRBD1. V was clipped by 6 bases and J by 4 bases; unmatched bases: 5. The germline V gene has CDR1 SGHTA and CDR2 FQGNSA. This CDR3 is 13 amino acids long. CDR3 DNA sequence: TGTGCCAGCAGGATGACAGGGTTCACTGAAGCTTTCTTT. It translates to CASRMTGFTEAFF.

The chain employs TRBV7-9 and TRBJ2-5; 7 bases fit TRBD1. The CDR3 length is 14 residues. Per the germline V gene, CDR1 is SEHNR and CDR2 is FQNEAQ (reference sequence). Trimming at V came to 8 bases and at J to 2 bases, leaving 8 bases not matched to a gene. The CDR3 DNA is TGTGCCAGCTCCCGTGGGACAGCTCAAGAGACCCAGTACTTC. It codes for CASSRGTAQETQYF. The full variable domain, rest sourced from reference TRBV7-9 and TRBJ2-5, is DTGVSQNPRHKITKRGQNVTFRCDPISEHNRLYWYRQTLGQGPEFLTYFQNEAQLEKSRLLSDRFSAERPKGSFSTLEIQRTEQGDSAMYLCASSRGTAQETQYFGPGTRLLVL.

This clone was observed a few times. This rearrangement joins TRBV5-1 to TRBJ2-2; D is possibly TRBD2 (5 bases). The CDR3 contains 17 residues. Per the germline V gene, CDR1 is SGHRS and CDR2 is YFSETQ. Trimming stripped 4 bases from V and 0 bases from J, with 16 bases between. As DNA, the CDR3 is TGCGCCAGCAGCCCAAAGGCGGAGAGGGCGAACACCGGGGAGCTGTTTTTT. It specifies CASSPKAERANTGELFF.

The rearrangement joins TRBV19 to TRBJ2-7; 10 nucleotides line up with TRBD1. CDR3 length: 14 residues. With 3 bases clipped from V and 6 bases from J, the junction kept 5 bases outside the gene matches. CDR1 is LNHDA and CDR2 is SQIVND in the germline V gene (reference sequence). The CDR3 spells CASSIGTGVSEQYF. The CDR3 DNA is TGTGCCAGTAGTATTGGGACAGGGGTTTCCGAGCAGTACTTC.

J is TRBJ2-2 and V is TRBV7-3; 9 nucleotides match TRBD2. V lost 5 bases to trimming and J lost 6 bases; unmatched junction nucleotides: 10. This CDR3 is 16 amino acids long. The germline V gene has CDR1 SGHTA and CDR2 FQGTGA. The CDR3 nucleotides read TGTGCCAGCAGCCCGAGGGTAGCGGGAGTATCCGGGGAGCTGTTTTTT. It translates to CASSPRVAGVSGELFF.

This chain connects TRBV5-6 to TRBJ2-3, with TRBD2 identical over 10 bases. This CDR3 comprises 16 residues. Trimming took 1 base from V and 5 from J; bases not matched to a gene: 7. Germline assignment: CDR1 SGHDT and CDR2 YYEEEE. This CDR3 is CASSLRLAGVGDTQYF. DNA for the CDR3: TGTGCCAGCAGCTTGCGCCTAGCGGGAGTTGGAGATACGCAGTATTTT.

J is TRBJ1-4 and V is TRBV9; no reliable D call. Trimming left V 3 bases short and J 5 bases short, with 5 bases between. Germline values: CDR1 SGDLS, CDR2 YYNGEE. CDR3 length equals 12 residues. In nucleotides, the CDR3 is TGTGCCAGCAGCGGACTAAATGAAAAACTGTTTTTT. It codes for CASSGLNEKLFF.

This clone appeared a few times. This chain joins TRBV28 and TRBJ1-4; 7 positions agree with TRBD1. There are 15 residues in the CDR3. J gave up 6 bases and V 3 bases, and 7 bases lay outside the gene matches. The germline V gene has CDR1 MDHEN and CDR2 SYDVKM. CDR3 in DNA: TGTGCCAGCAGTTTTTCCGGGACAGTAGATGAAAAACTGTTTTTT. This sequence encodes CASSFSGTVDEKLFF.

This chain connects TRBV11-2 to TRBJ2-3, with 11 bases matching TRBD2. The ends lost 7 bases at V and 2 bases at J; junction bases unmatched: 8. This CDR3 is 16 amino acids long. Germline CDR1 and CDR2: SGHAT and FQNNGV. The CDR3 nucleotides are TGTGCCAGCACCAAGGGACTAGCGGCCTTCACAGATACGCAGTATTTT. It yields the protein CASTKGLAAFTDTQYF. The whole variable domain, filled in from reference TRBV11-2 and TRBJ2-3, reads EAGVAQSPRYKIIEKRQSVAFWCNPISGHATLYWYQQILGQGPKLLIQFQNNGVVDDSQLPKDRFSAERLKGVDSTLKIQPAKLEDSAVYLCASTKGLAAFTDTQYFGPGTRLTVL.

The J gene is TRBJ2-1, the V gene TRBV5-1; no reliable D call. The CDR3 runs 15 residues. Germline loops: CDR1 SGHRS, CDR2 YFSETQ. Trimming removed 0 bases from V and 0 bases from J, with 7 bases in between. The CDR3 nucleotides are TGCGCCAGCAGCTTGGCGTCCAGCTCCTACAATGAGCAGTTCTTC. Translating it yields CASSLASSSYNEQFF. Looking up the rest from reference TRBV5-1 and TRBJ2-1 gives the full variable domain: KAGVTQTPRYLIKTRGQQVTLSCSPISGHRSVSWYQQTPGQGLQFLFEYFSETQRNKGNFPGRFSGRQFSNSRSEMNVSTLELGDSALYLCASSLASSSYNEQFFGPGTRLTVL.

The rearrangement links TRBV5-1 to TRBJ2-7; 11 bases map to TRBD2. CDR1 is SGHRS, CDR2 YFSETQ, per germline. The CDR3 sequence is 17 residues long. J lost 5 bases, V lost 3 bases, and 13 bases had no gene match. In nucleotides, the CDR3 is TGCGCCAGCAGCTGGGGACTAGCGGAAGAGTGGGATCACGAGCAGTACTTC. Translation gives CASSWGLAEEWDHEQYF. Drawing the rest from reference TRBV5-1 and TRBJ2-7, the complete variable domain is KAGVTQTPRYLIKTRGQQVTLSCSPISGHRSVSWYQQTPGQGLQFLFEYFSETQRNKGNFPGRFSGRQFSNSRSEMNVSTLELGDSALYLCASSWGLAEEWDHEQYFGPGTRLTVT.

This clone was recorded once. The gene calls are TRBV3-1 (or the pseudogene TRBV3-2) and TRBJ1-2, with D maybe TRBD1 (6 bases). The CDR3 totals 15 residues. Germline lookup yields CDR1 LGHDT and CDR2 YNNKEL (reference sequence). V was clipped by 0 bases and J by 8 bases, with 16 bases between them. CDR3: CASSQEPRGGSGYTF. DNA of the CDR3: TGTGCCAGCAGCCAAGAGCCCAGAGGGGGAAGCGGCTACACCTTC.

The chain links TRBV5-1 to TRBJ1-4; TRBD1 might be the D (6 bases). This CDR3 spans 14 amino acids. Trimming removed 10 bases from V and 0 bases from J, with 13 bases in between. Germline V gene lookup returns CDR1 SGHRS and CDR2 YFSETQ. CDR3 sequence (DNA): TGCGCCTCTTCCAGGGGTGCAACTAATGAAAAACTGTTTTTT. It specifies CASSRGATNEKLFF.

This clone was seen just once. The chain couples TRBV4-2 to TRBJ1-4; TRBD1 matches 8 bases. With V trimmed by 1 base and J by 7 bases, 5 bases remained unmatched. The CDR3 loop spans 15 amino acids. The germline V gene encodes CDR1 LGHNA and CDR2 YNFKEQ. CDR3 in amino acids: CASSQGQGAGEKLFF. The CDR3 DNA is TGTGCCAGCAGCCAAGGTCAGGGGGCGGGTGAAAAACTGTTTTTT.